Listed below are T cell receptor beta chains from one sample, sequenced in a study of blood T cell repertoires in COVID-19. Sequencing used immunoSEQ multiplex PCR; TCRdb keeps in-frame clones, though not all of them. The table records roughly 320,000 clones, 70% to 90% of them present only once. The sequenced material came from peripheral blood. The receptors stem from a human donor in a cohort sampled during active COVID-19. CDR3s include the opening cysteine and the closing phenylalanine or tryptophan. The D gene is left open where the match is weak. Clone size is stated in some rows and not others, as once, few, many or a class when expanded.

J gene: TRBJ1-4; CDR3 length: 16; D gene: TRBD1; V gene: TRBV5-6; clone size: NA; CDR3 DNA: TGTGCCAGCAGCTTGAGGAGGGGGCTCGGTAATGAAAAACTGTTTTTT; CDR3 protein: CASSLRRGLGNEKLFF
J gene: TRBJ1-2; CDR3 length: 12; D gene: NA; V gene: TRBV5-6; clone size: NA; CDR3 DNA: TGTGCCAGCAGCGCAGGGGTGTCGGGCTACACCTTC; CDR3 protein: CASSAGVSGYTF
J gene: TRBJ2-7; CDR3 length: 13; D gene: NA; V gene: TRBV9; clone size: NA; CDR3 DNA: TGTGCCAGCAGCGTAGGTTCAGGGAACGAGCAGTACTTC; CDR3 protein: CASSVGSGNEQYF
J gene: TRBJ2-7; CDR3 length: 15; D gene: TRBD1; V gene: TRBV27; clone size: NA; CDR3 DNA: TGTGCCAGCAGTTTAGGGACAGACTCCTCCTACGAGCAGTACTTC; CDR3 protein: CASSLGTDSSYEQYF
J gene: TRBJ2-3; CDR3 length: 20; D gene: TRBD2; V gene: TRBV4-1; clone size: NA; CDR3 DNA: TGCGCCAGCAGCCATAGGATGAGGGCTAGCGGGGGCCATAGCACAGATACGCAGTATTTT; CDR3 protein: CASSHRMRASGGHSTDTQYF
J gene: TRBJ2-7; CDR3 length: 12; D gene: NA; V gene: TRBV6-5; clone size: few; CDR3 DNA: TGTGCCAGCCATGGGACAATCTACGAGCAGTACTTC; CDR3 protein: CASHGTIYEQYF
J gene: TRBJ2-1; CDR3 length: 13; D gene: NA; V gene: TRBV6-5; clone size: NA; CDR3 DNA: TGTGCCAGCAGTCACGGACTTCACAATGAGCAGTTCTTC; CDR3 protein: CASSHGLHNEQFF
J gene: TRBJ2-1; CDR3 length: 16; D gene: TRBD2; V gene: TRBV27; clone size: NA; CDR3 DNA: TGTGCCAGCAGTTTACAAATAGCGGGGGAGGCCAATGAGCAGTTCTTC; CDR3 protein: CASSLQIAGEANEQFF
J gene: TRBJ1-1; CDR3 length: 12; D gene: NA; V gene: TRBV27; clone size: once; CDR3 DNA: TGTGCCAGCAGTTCGAGTTACGGTGTGGCTTTCTTT; CDR3 protein: CASSSSYGVAFF
J gene: TRBJ1-2; CDR3 length: 16; D gene: TRBD1; V gene: TRBV27; clone size: NA; CDR3 DNA: TGTGCCAGCAGTTTATCGAGGACAGGGGGCGGAGGGGGCTACACCTTC; CDR3 protein: CASSLSRTGGGGGYTF
J gene: TRBJ2-7; CDR3 length: 15; D gene: NA; V gene: TRBV5-6; clone size: NA; CDR3 DNA: TGTGCCAGCAGAGTGGTAGGGGGGGCCTCCTACGAGCAGTACTTC; CDR3 protein: CASRVVGGASYEQYF
J gene: TRBJ2-7; CDR3 length: 14; D gene: TRBD2; V gene: TRBV6-5; clone size: NA; CDR3 DNA: TGTGCCAGCAGTTACACCTTAGCGGGGGGGAGTCAGTACTTC; CDR3 protein: CASSYTLAGGSQYF
J gene: TRBJ1-1; CDR3 length: 15; D gene: TRBD1; V gene: TRBV9; clone size: NA; CDR3 DNA: TGTGCCAGCAGCGTATCGACAGGGATGAACACTGAAGCTTTCTTT; CDR3 protein: CASSVSTGMNTEAFF